These 7 T cell receptor beta chains were sequenced from one sample in a study of cytomegalovirus exposure and HLA in healthy donors. Primers for the PCR totalled 60 Vbeta and 13 Jbeta. Measured with immunoSEQ multiplex PCR; TCRdb has only the in-frame clones, and not every one. This repertoire comprises over 90,000 clones; its ten largest clones make up about 3%. Material: PBMCs. These receptors originate from a man in his forties in good health and CMV-seronegative.

The rearrangement links TRBV28 to TRBJ2-7, with D possibly being TRBD1 (6 bases). V lost 6 bases, J lost 4 bases, and 7 bases lay in between. CDR1 is MDHEN and CDR2 is SYDVKM in the germline V gene. The CDR3 has 11 amino acids. DNA of the CDR3: TGTGCCAGCAGGCAGGGGTACGAGCAGTACTTC. This encodes CASRQGYEQYF.

The V and J genes are TRBV7-2 and TRBJ2-5, with TRBD2 identical over 12 bases. The closer fit of TRBJ2-7 to the DNA end suggests the J call may be wrong. This CDR3 has 18 residues. Germline lookup yields CDR1 SGHTA and CDR2 FQGNSA. The CDR3: CASSLVVLAGGFTYEQYF. The CDR3, as DNA: TGTGCCAGCAGCTTAGTAGTACTAGCGGGGGGATTCACTTACGAGCAGTACTTC.

The V gene is TRBV10-3, the J gene TRBJ1-6, with a possible D match to TRBD1 (6 bases). Per germline, CDR1 ENHRY and CDR2 SYGVKD. The germline V and J ends were trimmed by 10 bases and 9 bases, with 13 bases remaining between them. The CDR3 length is 12 residues. The CDR3 protein is CATKGGLSPLHF. CDR3 coding DNA: TGTGCCACCAAGGGGGGGCTTTCACCCCTCCACTTT.

The V gene is TRBV14, the J gene TRBJ2-3; TRBD2 matches at 11 bases. With 5 bases clipped from V and 2 bases from J, the junction kept 15 bases outside the gene matches. The CDR3 contains 19 residues. Germline-derived CDR1 and CDR2 are SGHDN and FVKESK. Here the CDR3 reads CASSARRASGRSNTDTQYF. The DNA for the CDR3 is TGTGCCAGCAGCGCCCGTCGGGCTAGCGGGAGGAGCAACACAGATACGCAGTATTTT. Supplemented by reference TRBV14 and TRBJ2-3, the full variable domain reads EAGVTQFPSHSVIEKGQTVTLRCDPISGHDNLYWYRRVMGKEIKFLLHFVKESKQDESGMPNNRFLAERTGGTYSTLKVQPAELEDSGVYFCASSARRASGRSNTDTQYFGPGTRLTVL.

This chain uses TRBV6-5 with TRBJ2-5, with TRBD1 as a possible D gene (6 bases). The assigned J gene may be wrong: the sequence end matches TRBJ2-7 better. CDR1 is MNHEY, CDR2 SVGAGI, per germline. The length of the CDR3 is 14 residues. As DNA, the CDR3 is TGTGCCAGCAGTTCAAGTCAGGGGCCCTACGAGCAGTACTTC. This gives the protein CASSSSQGPYEQYF.

As to this clone: Compared with germline, one end of the junction differs, possibly owing to a read error. The V call is TRBV28, the J call TRBJ1-1; the D is unclear. The length of the CDR3 is 17 residues. Germline loops: CDR1 MDHEN, CDR2 SYDVKM. The CDR3 region has the DNA TGTGCCGGCAGTTTATGGAAGTGGCTGACGGGGAACACTGAAGCTTTCTTT. Its translation: CAGSLWKWLTGNTEAFF.

The chain combines TRBV7-2 with TRBJ2-5; maybe TRBD1 (5 bases). Trimming took 2 bases from V and 4 from J, leaving 14 bases between them. Germline V gives CDR1 SGHTA, CDR2 FQGNSA. This CDR3 comprises 15 residues. The CDR3 DNA is TGTGCCAGCAGCTTATCCGTAGGCAGGGTAGAGACCCAGTACTTC. It specifies CASSLSVGRVETQYF.